Presented here are 23 T cell receptor beta chains from one specimen sequenced in a study of beta chain features in type 1 diabetes. What was sequenced were expressed TCRB transcripts, since all of the isolated RNA had been reverse transcribed. Some clones are missing from TCRdb's copy, which holds only in-frame ones; the method was immunoSEQ multiplex PCR. The table has about 220,000 clones, approximately 11% seen once. The sample consisted of central memory CD4+ T cells from blood. These receptors were obtained from a man between 18 and 29 years old in good health.

The gene calls are TRBV7-6 and TRBJ2-1; the match to TRBD2 covers 8 bases. Trimming took 4 bases from V and 7 from J; bases not matched to a gene: 12. The CDR3 is made up of 16 amino acids. CDR1 and CDR2 from the germline V gene are SGHVS and FNYEAQ. The CDR3 bases are TGTGCCAGCAGCTCGGCCCGGGGCGGGAGGCTTAATGAGCAGTTCTTC. Residues: CASSSARGGRLNEQFF.

The chain is built from TRBV28 and TRBJ2-5, with D unresolved. The CDR3 is 14 amino acids. Per germline, CDR1 MDHEN and CDR2 SYDVKM. Trimming removed 5 bases at V and 6 bases at J, with 16 bases between. Here the CDR3 reads CASSPDGYKQTQYF. CDR3 bases: TGTGCCAGCAGTCCGGACGGCTACAAGCAGACCCAGTACTTC.

This clone turned up a few times. The chain joins TRBV7-2 to TRBJ1-2, with D uncertain. Between the trimmed V and J ends, which lost 5 bases and 2 bases, there was a span of 9 bases. This CDR3 has 13 amino acids. CDR1 is SGHTA, CDR2 FQGNSA, per germline. The CDR3 region is CASSPSGNYGYTF. The DNA for the CDR3 is TGTGCCAGCAGCCCCTCGGGGAACTATGGCTACACCTTC.

The V and J genes are TRBV7-9 and TRBJ1-1, with TRBD1 matching 7 bases. This CDR3 region has 15 residues. Germline V gives CDR1 SEHNR, CDR2 FQNEAQ (reference sequence). Unmatched junction bases numbered 9, after V lost 2 bases and J lost 6 bases. The CDR3 sequence is CASSLLGTVVAEAFF. Written as DNA, the CDR3 is TGTGCCAGCAGCTTACTGGGGACAGTAGTCGCTGAAGCTTTCTTT.

This clone showed up just a few times. The chain combines TRBV27 with TRBJ1-1, with D uncertain. This CDR3 is built from 13 residues. Trimming stripped 7 bases from V and 3 bases from J, with 12 bases between. From germline, CDR1 is MNHEY and CDR2 SMNVEV (reference sequence). CDR3 in DNA: TGTGCCAGCACCAGCCCGCCTGACACTGAAGCTTTCTTT. This gives the protein CASTSPPDTEAFF.

At least ten counts were recorded for this clone. The chain links TRBV9 to TRBJ2-7; tentative D call: TRBD1 (6 bases). Germline V gene lookup returns CDR1 SGDLS and CDR2 YYNGEE. This CDR3 has 12 residues. V was shortened by 4 bases and J by 3 bases, with 8 bases between the two germline ends. The CDR3: CASSLDSYEQYF. The CDR3 DNA reads as TGTGCCAGCAGCTTGGACAGCTACGAGCAGTACTTC. Combining the CDR3 with reference TRBV9 and TRBJ2-7 gives the whole variable domain DSGVTQTPKHLITATGQRVTLRCSPRSGDLSVYWYQQSLDQGLQFLIQYYNGEERAKGNILERFSAQQFPDLHSELNLSSLELGDSALYFCASSLDSYEQYFGPGTRLTVT.

V and J are TRBV7-6 and TRBJ2-7, with D tentatively TRBD2 (7 bases). Germline loops: CDR1 SGHVS, CDR2 FNYEAQ. Trimming stripped 5 bases from V and 0 bases from J, with 14 bases between. The CDR3 contains 15 residues. This chain's CDR3 is CASSPGGRSSYEQYF. The CDR3 bases are TGTGCCAGCAGCCCCGGGGGGCGCAGCTCCTACGAGCAGTACTTC. The entire variable domain, with the rest obtained from reference TRBV7-6 and TRBJ2-7, is as follows: GAGVSQSPRYKVTKRGQDVALRCDPISGHVSLYWYRQALGQGPEFLTYFNYEAQQDKSGLPNDRFSAERPEGSISTLTIQRTEQRDSAMYRCASSPGGRSSYEQYFGPGTRLTVT.

This chain joins TRBV9 and TRBJ2-7; TRBD2 agrees at 7 bases. Germline CDR1 SGDLS, CDR2 YYNGEE. V lost 4 bases, J lost 6 bases, and 4 bases stayed unmatched. The CDR3 sequence is 12 residues long. The CDR3 is CASSPRGVEQYF. CDR3 bases: TGTGCCAGCAGCCCTCGGGGGGTCGAGCAGTACTTC. The whole variable domain, filled in from reference TRBV9 and TRBJ2-7, reads DSGVTQTPKHLITATGQRVTLRCSPRSGDLSVYWYQQSLDQGLQFLIQYYNGEERAKGNILERFSAQQFPDLHSELNLSSLELGDSALYFCASSPRGVEQYFGPGTRLTVT.

This clone was recorded a few times. The J gene is TRBJ2-2, the V gene TRBV4-3; D is unclear. Germline V lookup: CDR1 LGHNA, CDR2 YSLEER. The CDR3 is 13 amino acids. V lost 4 bases to trimming and J lost 6 bases, with 9 bases between them. CDR3 sequence (DNA): TGCGCCAGCAGCCGACTGTCACCCGGGGAGCTGTTTTTT. This sequence encodes CASSRLSPGELFF.

The V call is TRBV2, the J call TRBJ2-1; 9 bases are a match to TRBD1. Germline V gene lookup returns CDR1 SNHLY and CDR2 FYNNEI. The V gene end was trimmed by 5 bases and the J gene end by 7 bases; junction bases not matched to a gene: 6. The length of the CDR3 is 14 residues. CDR3 in amino acids: CASSSGTGRNEQFF. The CDR3 DNA follows: TGTGCCAGCAGTTCCGGGACAGGGAGGAATGAGCAGTTCTTC. The full variable domain, in which reference TRBV2 and TRBJ2-1 provide the parts outside the CDR3, is EPEVTQTPSHQVTQMGQEVILRCVPISNHLYFYWYRQILGQKVEFLVSFYNNEISEKSEIFDDQFSVERPDGSNFTLKIRSTKLEDSAMYFCASSSGTGRNEQFFGPGTRLTVL.

This chain uses TRBV25-1 with TRBJ2-6; D remains ambiguous. The CDR3 is 12 residues long. Germline V gives CDR1 MGHDK, CDR2 SYGVNS. V was cut by 7 bases and J by 0 bases, with 1 base left in between. This chain's CDR3 is CASISGANVLTF. In nucleotides, the CDR3 is TGTGCCAGCATCTCTGGGGCCAACGTCCTGACTTTC.

In this sample, this clone turned up many times. The chain has TRBV4-2 and TRBJ2-3, with 11 bases aligning to TRBD2. This CDR3 is 15 amino acids long. Germline CDR1 reads LGHNA; CDR2 reads YNFKEQ. V gave up 0 bases and J gave up 6 bases; unmatched junction bases: 2. The CDR3 DNA reads TGTGCCAGCAGCCAAGAACTAGCGGGAGCGGATACGCAGTATTTT. Protein sequence: CASSQELAGADTQYF.

The CDR3 DNA reads as TGCAGCGTTGTTTCTGGCTCCAGGTACGAGCAGTACTTC. Protein product: CSVVSGSRYEQYF. This chain connects TRBV29-1 to TRBJ2-7; D gene ambiguous. Germline V gene lookup returns CDR1 SQVTM and CDR2 ANQGSEA. The length of the CDR3 is 13 residues. The V gene lost 4 bases and the J gene lost 4 bases, with 14 bases spanning the gap.

The rearrangement links TRBV2 to TRBJ1-1; 10 nucleotides align to TRBD1. The V gene end was trimmed by 6 bases and the J gene end by 1 base; junction bases not matched to a gene: 8. The CDR3 sequence is 16 residues long. In germline, CDR1 is SNHLY, CDR2 FYNNEI. The CDR3 here is CASRGPGTGANTEAFF. The CDR3 nucleotides read TGTGCCAGCAGGGGTCCCGGGACAGGGGCGAACACTGAAGCTTTCTTT. Full variable domain (missing parts from reference TRBV2 and TRBJ1-1): EPEVTQTPSHQVTQMGQEVILRCVPISNHLYFYWYRQILGQKVEFLVSFYNNEISEKSEIFDDQFSVERPDGSNFTLKIRSTKLEDSAMYFCASRGPGTGANTEAFFGQGTRLTVV.

This clone occurred a few times. The genes are TRBV7-2 and TRBJ2-1; D remains unclear. Germline CDR1 reads SGHTA; CDR2 reads FQGNSA. The CDR3 extends over 15 amino acids. Trimming left V 5 bases short and J 2 bases short, with 13 bases between. The DNA for the CDR3 is TGTGCCAGCAGCCGGATATACGGCCCCTACAATGAGCAGTTCTTC. Its translation: CASSRIYGPYNEQFF.

This clone was observed a few times. The rearrangement links TRBV2 to TRBJ2-7; possibly TRBD1 for D (5 bases). V dropped 7 bases and J dropped 3 bases, with 13 bases sitting between them. This CDR3 contains 13 residues. Germline-derived CDR1 and CDR2 are SNHLY and FYNNEI. CDR3 DNA sequence: TGTGCCAGCACAGGGTCGTTAATCTACGAGCAGTACTTC. This codes for CASTGSLIYEQYF.

This clone came up a few times. This chain links TRBV30 with TRBJ2-1; D may be TRBD1 or TRBD2 (5 bases each). With 3 bases removed from V and 10 bases from J, the gap between germline ends came to 25 bases. The CDR3 has 16 amino acids. Germline lookup yields CDR1 GTSNPN and CDR2 SVGIG (reference sequence). The CDR3 region has the DNA TGTGCCTGGAGACCGATGAGGGGCAGCCAGAAGCCGGAGCAGTTCTTC. Translation gives CAWRPMRGSQKPEQFF.

This chain joins TRBV7-9 and TRBJ2-3, with a tentative D call TRBD1 (5 bases). Germline CDR1 and CDR2: SEHNR and FQNEAQ (reference sequence). This CDR3 has 12 residues. Trimming shortened V by 5 bases and J by 8 bases, and 11 bases separated the two germline ends. CDR3 residues: CASSLSQGTQYF. The CDR3 DNA reads TGTGCCAGCAGCCTATCCCAGGGTACGCAGTATTTT. The whole variable domain, filled in from reference TRBV7-9 and TRBJ2-3, reads DTGVSQNPRHKITKRGQNVTFRCDPISEHNRLYWYRQTLGQGPEFLTYFQNEAQLEKSRLLSDRFSAERPKGSFSTLEIQRTEQGDSAMYLCASSLSQGTQYFGPGTRLTVL.

This clone was seen more than once but under ten times. The chain joins TRBV6-1 to TRBJ2-7; D not certain. V shed 1 base and J shed 0 bases, with 10 bases lying between them. Germline lookup yields CDR1 MNHNS and CDR2 SASEGT. The CDR3 is 15 amino acids. Here the CDR3 reads CASSEDRTSSYEQYF. The CDR3 region has the DNA TGTGCCAGCAGTGAAGACCGTACGAGCTCCTACGAGCAGTACTTC.

This clone occurred a few times. The chain is built from TRBV5-4 and TRBJ2-7; maybe TRBD1 (5 bases). V was pared by 2 bases and J by 7 bases, with 16 bases between. The CDR3 extends over 14 amino acids. CDR1 SGHNT and CDR2 YYREEE come from the germline V gene (reference sequence). In DNA form, the CDR3 reads TGTGCCAGCAGCTTAGGGGCCCGATTCTTAGAGCAGTACTTC. Translating gives CASSLGARFLEQYF. Complete variable domain (other parts from reference TRBV5-4 and TRBJ2-7): ETGVTQSPTHLIKTRGQQVTLRCSSQSGHNTVSWYQQALGQGPQFIFQYYREEENGRGNFPPRFSGLQFPNYSSELNVNALELDDSALYLCASSLGARFLEQYFGPGTRLTVT.

V gene TRBV6-1 combines with J gene TRBJ1-5; D is unclear. This CDR3 has 16 residues. Germline loops: CDR1 MNHNS, CDR2 SASEGT. V was shortened by 2 bases and J by 0 bases, with 11 bases between the two germline ends. The chain's CDR3 is CASSESEQYSNQPQHF. Written as DNA, the CDR3 is TGTGCCAGCAGTGAATCCGAACAATATAGCAATCAGCCCCAGCATTTT.

Only a few counts were recorded for this clone. A read error is likely here: a far larger clone is one base away. The V gene is TRBV30, the J gene TRBJ2-3; 8 nucleotides match TRBD2. The CDR3 length is 16 residues. Looked up from germline, CDR1 is GTSNPN and CDR2 is SVGIG (reference sequence). As DNA, the CDR3 is TGTGACTGGAGTAACGGGCGGGAGGCTTACACAGATACGCAGTATTTT. Its protein is CDWSNGREAYTDTQYF.

This clone was observed a handful of times. The chain couples TRBV10-3 to TRBJ1-2; D is possibly TRBD1 (5 bases). The germline CDR1 and CDR2 sequences are ENHRY and SYGVKD. Trimming removed 4 bases from V and 2 bases from J, with 8 bases in between. The CDR3 has 13 amino acids. The CDR3 reads CAISVQANYGYTF. The CDR3 DNA reads as TGTGCCATCAGTGTACAGGCGAACTATGGCTACACCTTC.